This T cell receptor beta chain was captured by sequencing in a study of T-cell reconstitution after alpha-beta-depleted transplantation in children. From germline, CDR1 is DFQATT and CDR2 SNEGSKA (reference sequence). The CDR3 length is 13 residues. V was clipped by 6 bases and J by 3 bases, with 15 bases between them. This clonotype was seen many times. Unique molecular identifiers tagged the TCRbeta library. Via MiXCR, TCRdb re-called the PCR reads, giving one row per CDR3 protein. This table holds about 230,000 distinct CDR3 sequences, 9.7% found once. The receptor's source is a human donor who donated a stem cell graft to a child with SCID. J is TRBJ2-7 and V is TRBV20-1; D possibly corresponds to TRBD1 (5 bases). This specimen was PBMCs from the stem cell graft donor, taken from the stem cell graft. The CDR3 DNA reads TGCAGTGCCACAAGGGGCCCAAACTACGAGCAGTACTTC. Residues: CSATRGPNYEQYF.